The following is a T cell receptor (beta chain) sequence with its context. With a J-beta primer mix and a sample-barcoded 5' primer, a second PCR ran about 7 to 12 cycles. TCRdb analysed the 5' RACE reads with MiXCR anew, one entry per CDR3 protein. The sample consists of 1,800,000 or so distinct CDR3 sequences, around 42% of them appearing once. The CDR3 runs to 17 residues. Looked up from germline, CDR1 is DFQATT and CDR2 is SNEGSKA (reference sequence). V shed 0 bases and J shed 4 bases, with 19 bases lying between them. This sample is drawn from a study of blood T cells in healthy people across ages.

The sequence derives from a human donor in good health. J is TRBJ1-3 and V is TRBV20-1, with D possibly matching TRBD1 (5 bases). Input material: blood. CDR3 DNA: TGCAGTGCTAGAGATCCCGGGGGATCGTCGCGAGGAAACACCATATATTTT. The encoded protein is CSARDPGGSSRGNTIYF.